The 2 T cell receptor beta chains listed next were all sequenced from one sample in a study of cytomegalovirus exposure and HLA in healthy donors. Primers: 60 Vbeta forward and 13 Jbeta reverse. TCRdb's copy holds only in-frame clones and misses some; the assay was immunoSEQ multiplex PCR. The table shows roughly 190,000 clones, with roughly four fifths occurring only once. Sequenced sample: PBMCs. The receptors come from a woman aged 50 to 65 in good health and CMV-seropositive.

The chain uses TRBV29-1 and TRBJ1-4; 8 bases fit TRBD1. The germline V gene encodes CDR1 SQVTM and CDR2 ANQGSEA. The CDR3 totals 15 residues. Losses at the gene ends were 3 bases for V and 7 bases for J; bases not matched to a gene: 10. The CDR3 DNA is TGCAGCGTTGAGTGGACAGGGCACGGGGGTGAAAAACTGTTTTTT. The encoded protein is CSVEWTGHGGEKLFF.

V usage is TRBV28 and J usage is TRBJ2-5; 9 nucleotides align to TRBD2. The germline V gene encodes CDR1 MDHEN and CDR2 SYDVKM. The CDR3 loop spans 15 amino acids. V lost 6 bases and J lost 4; bases outside the gene matches: 9. CDR3 in DNA: TGTGCCAGCAGCCCTCTGGCGGGGGGGGGAGAGACCCAGTACTTC. Translation gives CASSPLAGGGETQYF.